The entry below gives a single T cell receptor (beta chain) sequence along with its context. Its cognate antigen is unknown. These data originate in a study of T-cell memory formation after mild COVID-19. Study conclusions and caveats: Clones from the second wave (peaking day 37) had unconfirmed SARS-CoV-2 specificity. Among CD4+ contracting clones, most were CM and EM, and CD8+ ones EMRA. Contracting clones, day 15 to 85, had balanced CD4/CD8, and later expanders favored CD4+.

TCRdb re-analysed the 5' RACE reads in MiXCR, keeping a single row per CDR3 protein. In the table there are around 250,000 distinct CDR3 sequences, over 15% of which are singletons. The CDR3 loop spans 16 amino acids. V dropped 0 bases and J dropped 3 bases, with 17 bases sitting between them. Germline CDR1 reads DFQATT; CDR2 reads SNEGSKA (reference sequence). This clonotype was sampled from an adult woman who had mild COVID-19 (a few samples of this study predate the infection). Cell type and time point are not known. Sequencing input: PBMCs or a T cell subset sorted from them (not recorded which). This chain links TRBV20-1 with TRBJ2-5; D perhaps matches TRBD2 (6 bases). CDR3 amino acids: CSARDGGGSLKETQYF. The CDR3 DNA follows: TGCAGTGCTAGAGACGGGGGTGGGAGTTTGAAAGAGACCCAGTACTTC.